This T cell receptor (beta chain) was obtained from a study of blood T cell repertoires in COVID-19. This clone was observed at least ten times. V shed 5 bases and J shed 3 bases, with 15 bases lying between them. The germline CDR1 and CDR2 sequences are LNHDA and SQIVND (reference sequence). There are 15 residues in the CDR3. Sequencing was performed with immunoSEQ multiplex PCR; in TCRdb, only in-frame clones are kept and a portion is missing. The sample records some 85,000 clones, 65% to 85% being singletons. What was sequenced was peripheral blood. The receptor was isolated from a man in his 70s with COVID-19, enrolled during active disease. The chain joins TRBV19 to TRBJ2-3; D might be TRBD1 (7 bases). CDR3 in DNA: TGTGCCAGTAGTCCCTCGGCAGGGGGGACAGATACGCAGTATTTT. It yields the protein CASSPSAGGTDTQYF.